This T cell receptor beta chain was recorded in a study of CD8 T cells in Susac syndrome. Notes on the study in general: Only a relatively small number of individuals were included in the TCR sequencing and HLA analysis.

Reverse transcription of roughly 0.5 to 1 ug RNA was performed with random hexamers. MiXCR, applied by TCRdb to the immunoSEQ multiplex PCR reads, yields one record per CDR3 protein. The sample carries around 200,000 distinct CDR3 sequences, about 94% recorded once. Comments on this clonotype: What it recognizes is unknown.

This CDR3 comprises 13 residues. Germline-derived CDR1 and CDR2 are SQVTM and ANQGSEA. Trimming pared 0 bases from V and 10 bases from J, leaving 15 bases between. The origin of this receptor is a human donor with Susac syndrome. V gene TRBV29-1 combines with J gene TRBJ1-1; no clear D. The sequenced sample was CD4+ T cells from PBMCs. The CDR3 bases are TGCAGCGTTGAAGATCAGGAGGGAGAGGGAGCTTTCTTT. Translation gives CSVEDQEGEGAFF.